Below are 17 T cell receptor beta chains sequenced from a single sample in a study of OX40 agonist ivuxolimab in advanced cancers. Some clones are missing from TCRdb's copy, which holds only in-frame ones; the method was immunoSEQ multiplex PCR. The table has around 100,000 clones, over 75% seen once. The sequencing here drew on CD4+ or CD8+ T cells sorted from blood, taken in a trial of the OX40 agonist ivuxolimab. The receptors shown here come from an adult with an advanced solid tumor such as melanoma, head and neck, liver or kidney cancer.

This clone has just one count. This chain uses TRBV6-1 with TRBJ2-3; D call uncertain. The CDR3 is 14 residues long. Per the germline V gene, CDR1 is MNHNS and CDR2 is SASEGT. V lost 8 bases and J lost 2, with 14 bases in between. In nucleotides, the CDR3 is TGTGCCAGCTCCCTGGGGATTATCACAGATACGCAGTATTTT. Its protein is CASSLGIITDTQYF.

This chain joins TRBV5-4 and TRBJ1-4; D possibly corresponds to TRBD1 (5 bases). Deletions cut 0 bases from V and 3 bases from J, with 12 bases between. Germline V gene data show CDR1 as SGHNT and CDR2 as YYREEE (reference sequence). The CDR3 consists of 16 residues. The CDR3 nucleotides read TGTGCCAGCAGCTTGGGCCACGGGGGTGCTAATGAAAAACTGTTTTTT. Translating it yields CASSLGHGGANEKLFF.

This clone occurred once. The rearrangement uses TRBV28 and TRBJ2-2; D assignment may be TRBD1 or TRBD2 (5 bases each). This CDR3 contains 15 residues. CDR1 MDHEN and CDR2 SYDVKM come from the germline V gene. Trimming shortened V by 7 bases and J by 6 bases, and 18 bases separated the two germline ends. The CDR3 sequence: CASTTGAKGPGELFF. The CDR3 nucleotides read TGTGCCAGCACCACCGGGGCGAAGGGACCCGGGGAGCTGTTTTTT. Looking up the rest from reference TRBV28 and TRBJ2-2 gives the full variable domain: DVKVTQSSRYLVKRTGEKVFLECVQDMDHENMFWYRQDPGLGLRLIYFSYDVKMKEKGDIPEGYSVSREKKERFSLILESASTNQTSMYLCASTTGAKGPGELFFGEGSRLTVL.

This sequence joins TRBV28 and TRBJ1-1; D unclear. The germline V and J ends were trimmed by 3 bases and 4 bases, with 15 bases remaining between them. Germline CDR1 and CDR2: MDHEN and SYDVKM. CDR3 length equals 15 residues. The DNA for the CDR3 is TGTGCCAGCAGTTTGGTTCCCAGTGGGCCCACTGAAGCTTTCTTT. It specifies CASSLVPSGPTEAFF.

This clone was detected once. The chain has TRBV27 and TRBJ1-2; D might be TRBD1 (5 bases). The V and J ends lost 5 bases and 5 bases respectively, with 15 bases between them. This CDR3 comprises 14 residues. CDR1 is MNHEY, CDR2 SMNVEV, per germline (reference sequence). CDR3: CASSPFRGRYGYTF. The CDR3 bases are TGTGCCAGCAGTCCTTTTCGGGGGAGGTATGGCTACACCTTC.

The rearrangement links TRBV6-1 to TRBJ1-2; D is perhaps TRBD1 (6 bases). This CDR3 is 14 amino acids long. Germline V lookup: CDR1 MNHNS, CDR2 SASEGT. The germline V and J ends were trimmed by 1 base and 3 bases, with 9 bases remaining between them. As DNA, the CDR3 is TGTGCCAGCAGTGAAGTAGGGGGGGACTATGGCTACACCTTC. Protein: CASSEVGGDYGYTF.

This chain links TRBV6-1 with TRBJ1-3; 9 bases agree with TRBD1. Trimming removed 7 bases from V and 2 bases from J; junction bases left unmatched: 6. The CDR3 totals 15 residues. Germline loops: CDR1 MNHNS, CDR2 SASEGT. This CDR3 is CASTLTGGTGNTIYF. The CDR3 nucleotides read TGTGCCAGCACACTAACAGGGGGCACTGGAAACACCATATATTTT.

The V gene is TRBV19, the J gene TRBJ2-7, with 10 bases matching TRBD1. V shed 6 bases, J shed 7 bases, and the junction held 6 bases outside the gene matches. The CDR3 spans 13 residues. From germline, CDR1 is LNHDA and CDR2 SQIVND (reference sequence). The CDR3 DNA follows: TGTGCCAGTAGCATGACAGGGGGCAGTGAGCAGTACTTC. It yields the protein CASSMTGGSEQYF.

The genes are TRBV30 and TRBJ2-5; D is undetermined. The V gene's germline CDR1 is GTSNPN and CDR2 SVGIG (reference sequence). The CDR3 is 13 amino acids. V dropped 4 bases and J dropped 4 bases, with 13 bases sitting between them. As DNA, the CDR3 is TGTGCCTGGAAGAGGCGGTGGGGAGAGACCCAGTACTTC. Translating it yields CAWKRRWGETQYF.

This chain links TRBV7-7 with TRBJ2-1; no firm D call. CDR1 SSHAT and CDR2 FNYEAQ come from the germline V gene (reference sequence). The CDR3 runs to 15 residues. The V gene lost 5 bases and the J gene lost 0 bases, with 11 bases spanning the gap. CDR3 in amino acids: CASSPRAASYNEQFF. In DNA, the CDR3 is TGTGCCAGCAGCCCCCGGGCAGCCTCCTACAATGAGCAGTTCTTC.

The chain carries TRBV7-9 and TRBJ1-2; tentatively, D is TRBD1 (6 bases). The CDR3 contains 14 residues. The V and J ends lost 5 bases and 10 bases respectively, with 20 bases between them. CDR1 is SEHNR and CDR2 is FQNEAQ in the germline V gene (reference sequence). The CDR3 spells CASSRIQGSAFYTF. CDR3 nucleotides: TGTGCCAGCAGCCGTATACAGGGTTCGGCCTTCTACACCTTC.

This chain links TRBV30 with TRBJ1-1, with D possibly matching TRBD1 (5 bases). The CDR3 covers 13 residues. Trimming pared 3 bases from V and 12 bases from J, leaving 20 bases between. The germline gives CDR1 GTSNPN, CDR2 SVGIG (reference sequence). The CDR3 loop is CAWRTPGTSGTFF. As DNA, the CDR3 is TGTGCCTGGAGGACGCCCGGGACTTCGGGAACTTTCTTT.

The chain has TRBV6-5 and TRBJ1-1; 10 nucleotides line up with TRBD1. Germline CDR1 is MNHEY and CDR2 is SVGAGI. The CDR3 covers 14 residues. The V gene end was trimmed by 6 bases and the J gene end by 6 bases; junction bases not matched to a gene: 7. The CDR3 loop reads CASRETGGRSEAFF. For the CDR3, the DNA is TGTGCCAGCAGGGAGACAGGGGGCCGGTCTGAAGCTTTCTTT.

The rearrangement joins TRBV5-1 to TRBJ2-7; D is perhaps TRBD1 (6 bases). CDR3 length equals 15 residues. V was pared by 4 bases and J by 3 bases, with 17 bases between. From germline, CDR1 is SGHRS and CDR2 YFSETQ. Written as DNA, the CDR3 is TGCGCCAGCAGCGAATCTACAGGGACGATCTACGAGCAGTACTTC. This codes for CASSESTGTIYEQYF.

The V and J genes are TRBV6-6 and TRBJ1-6; 9 bases fit TRBD1. The V segment lost 7 bases and the J segment 8 bases; nucleotides outside the gene matches: 3. Germline V lookup: CDR1 MNHNY, CDR2 SVGAGI (reference sequence). The CDR3 has 13 residues. Here the CDR3 DNA reads TGTGCCAGCAACCGGGACAGGGATTCACCCCTCCACTTT. Protein product: CASNRDRDSPLHF.

The chain carries TRBV5-1 and TRBJ1-1; no firm D call. Germline V gene lookup returns CDR1 SGHRS and CDR2 YFSETQ. Trimming pared 4 bases from V and 8 bases from J, leaving 18 bases between. The CDR3 sequence is 14 residues long. The CDR3 here is CASSKLGPRREAFF. In DNA, the CDR3 is TGCGCCAGCAGCAAACTTGGCCCCCGTCGGGAAGCTTTCTTT.

This chain uses TRBV6-1 with TRBJ2-2; TRBD2 might be the D (6 bases). The CDR3 totals 15 residues. V lost 0 bases and J lost 8, with 13 bases in between. From germline, CDR1 is MNHNS and CDR2 SASEGT. The DNA of the CDR3 is TGTGCCAGCAGTGAAGCGCTGGGGGGAATTGGGGAGCTGTTTTTT. Its protein is CASSEALGGIGELFF.